This section outlines one T cell receptor (beta chain) sequence together with its context. Which antigen it targets is not known. Base qualities are missing; no much larger clone stands one base away. From a lookup of the germline V gene (reference sequence), CDR1 and CDR2 are DFQATT and SNEGSKA. At the junction V is shortened by 6 bases and J by 0 bases; bases outside the gene matches: 9. Taken from cysteine to phenylalanine, the CDR3 has 15 residues. The only DNA kept is the CDR3, 45 bases in frame from the first base. Stable Graves' hyperthyroidism was defined as no progression to ophthalmopathy during 18 months of follow-up. Hyperthyroidism patients were aged 18 to 65 years and newly diagnosed, with disease duration of less than 2 months. Patients with uncontrolled infections, other autoimmune diseases, pregnancy or lactation were excluded. Diagnoses were based on clinical symptoms, serum thyroxine and TRAb, thyroid ultrasound and orbital computed tomography. Ficoll-Paque density gradient centrifugation was used to isolate PBMCs from under 11 ml of fresh peripheral blood. Total RNA was extracted using Trizol reagent, and RNA quality was assessed on an Agilent 2100 Bioanalyzer.

The TCR beta CDR3 regions were amplified from RNA transcripts. The first round of RT-PCR for the TCR CDR3 was performed with the HTBI primer set and the Qiagen OneStep RT-PCR kit. Libraries were constructed in a second round of multiplex PCR, after which size selection and purification were performed. The libraries were sequenced on an Illumina HiSeq2000 using paired-end 100 bp reads. In the source study's methods: SOAPnuke was used to process the raw data, removing reads that contained adapters or uncalled bases, had a mean Phred below 15, or lacked an exact match to the constant primer or identifier. High-quality paired reads were merged using COPE v1.2.5, and each unique nucleotide sequence was defined as a clonotype. Clonotypes were aligned to IMGT TRBV, TRBD and TRBJ reference segments using MiTCR v1.1. Analysis was restricted to V-J combinations with a frequency above 0.0001, which covered roughly 99% of repertoires. A TCS score was defined as the ratio of F50 (clonal expansion) to E x V (chaos), with BLOSUM62-based TCRdist applied between CDR3 peptides within each V-J. Welch's t-statistics and random forest reduced 500 to 550 V-J features to roughly 13, which were used in a naive Bayes classifier (R e1071). TCRdb reworked the public reads: Q25 trimming with fastp, MiXCR clone assembly, productive beta chains retained. Each CDR3 protein gets just one entry, which takes the most common genes and DNA from the rows behind it. TCRdb's processing, not the authors', yielded these V and J calls. For this sample there are under 400,000 distinct CDR3 sequences; 13% appear just once. 9.2% of the sample is taken by the ten largest.

These data are taken from a study of T cells in Graves' hyperthyroidism and ophthalmopathy (dated 2019 in TCRdb). Describing the broader study: Peripheral blood was sampled at the time of initial diagnosis, prior to any treatment. According to the paper, TCR Vbeta CDR3 sequencing was carried out on about 140 peripheral blood samples, which came from about 45 ophthalmopathy, approximately 72 hyperthyroidism and roughly 17 progressor patients. Thyroid tissue and blood T-cell repertoires from six Graves' hyperthyroidism patients were also compared in the study. The roughly 94 discovery patients were randomly divided into training and test sets at a 7:3 ratio. Following sampling, methimazole starting at 30 mg daily was given to hyperthyroidism patients, and high-dose intravenous methylprednisolone was given to ophthalmopathy patients. TCR V-J signatures able to tell the groups apart were searched for in a discovery cohort of 95 or so patients, of whom over 40 had Graves' ophthalmopathy and 55 to 60 had stable Graves' hyperthyroidism. An independent validation cohort of under 20 hyperthyroidism patients and approximately 15 patients who later progressed to ophthalmopathy tested prospective prediction of ophthalmopathy. Points the paper makes about the study in general: During validation, the model predicted progression to ophthalmopathy a median of approximately 7 months ahead of onset, with more than 60% sensitivity and almost 75% specificity. No statistical method was used to set the sample size in advance, and investigators knew the group allocation. A 13 V-J signature model separated ophthalmopathy from stable hyperthyroidism, with just over 85% sensitivity and approximately 81% specificity in cross-validation and 80%/75% in testing. Most expanded thyroid clonotypes (frequency above 0.001) were also detected in blood, a finding suggesting that blood repertoires may reflect thyroid immune responses.

Sequences were obtained from blood. This TCR came from a woman aged 18 to 35 with Graves' hyperthyroidism. The chain uses TRBV20-1 and TRBJ2-3; a stretch of 7 junction bases matches TRBD2. The DNA reads as follows: TGCAGTGCCCTTCTAGCGGCGCCTAGCACAGATACGCAGTATTTT. It translates to CSALLAAPSTDTQYF.